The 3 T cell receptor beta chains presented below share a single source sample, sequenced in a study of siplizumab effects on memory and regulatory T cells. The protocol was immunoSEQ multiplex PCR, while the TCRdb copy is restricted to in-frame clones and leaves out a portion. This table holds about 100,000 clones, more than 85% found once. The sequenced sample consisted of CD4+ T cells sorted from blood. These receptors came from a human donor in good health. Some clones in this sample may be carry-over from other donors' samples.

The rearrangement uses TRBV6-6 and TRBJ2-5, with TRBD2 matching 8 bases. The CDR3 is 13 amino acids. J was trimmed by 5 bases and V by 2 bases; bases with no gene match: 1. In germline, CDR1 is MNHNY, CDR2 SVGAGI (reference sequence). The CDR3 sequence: CASSYRGGETQYF. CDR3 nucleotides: TGTGCCAGCAGTTACCGGGGGGGGGAGACCCAGTACTTC.

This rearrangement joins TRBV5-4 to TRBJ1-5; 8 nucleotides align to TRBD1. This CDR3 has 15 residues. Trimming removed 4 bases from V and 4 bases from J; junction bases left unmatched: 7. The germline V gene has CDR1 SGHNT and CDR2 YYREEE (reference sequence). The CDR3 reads CASSPGTGLNQPQHF. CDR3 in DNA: TGTGCCAGCAGCCCAGGGACAGGCCTAAATCAGCCCCAGCATTTT.

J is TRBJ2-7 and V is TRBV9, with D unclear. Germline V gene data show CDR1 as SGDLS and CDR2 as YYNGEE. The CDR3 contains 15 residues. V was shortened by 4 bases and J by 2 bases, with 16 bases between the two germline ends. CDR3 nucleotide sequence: TGTGCCAGCAGCCCCCCAGGAGCGCGAACCTACGAGCAGTACTTC. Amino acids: CASSPPGARTYEQYF.